Reported below is one T cell receptor beta chain. Its antigen is not identified. The sample belongs to a study of shared clonotypes between healthy human individuals. Assay runs were performed at deep level. Sequencing used immunoSEQ multiplex PCR; TCRdb keeps in-frame clones, though not all of them. The repertoire consists of about 1 million clones, with about 70% occurring once and the leading ten covering approximately 1.5%. Study-wide findings and caveats: Roughly 5% of naive CD4 clonotypes were shared across several donors.

Naive CD45RA+ and memory CD45RA-negative subsets were split from CD4+ cells. Material for sequencing was memory CD4+ T cells sorted from blood. The subset here: CD45RA-negative fraction. The sequence came from a man between 18 and 29 years old in good health.

The DNA for the CDR3 is TGTGCCAGCAGCTTAGATTCTAGCGGGAGGGGAATATACTTC. Residues: CASSLDSSGRGIYF. V gene TRBV7-2 combines with J gene TRBJ2-7; 12 nucleotides match TRBD2. The CDR3 contains 14 residues. Trimming cost V 1 base and J 13 bases; bases outside gene matches: 8. Germline CDR1 is SGHTA and CDR2 is FQGNSA.